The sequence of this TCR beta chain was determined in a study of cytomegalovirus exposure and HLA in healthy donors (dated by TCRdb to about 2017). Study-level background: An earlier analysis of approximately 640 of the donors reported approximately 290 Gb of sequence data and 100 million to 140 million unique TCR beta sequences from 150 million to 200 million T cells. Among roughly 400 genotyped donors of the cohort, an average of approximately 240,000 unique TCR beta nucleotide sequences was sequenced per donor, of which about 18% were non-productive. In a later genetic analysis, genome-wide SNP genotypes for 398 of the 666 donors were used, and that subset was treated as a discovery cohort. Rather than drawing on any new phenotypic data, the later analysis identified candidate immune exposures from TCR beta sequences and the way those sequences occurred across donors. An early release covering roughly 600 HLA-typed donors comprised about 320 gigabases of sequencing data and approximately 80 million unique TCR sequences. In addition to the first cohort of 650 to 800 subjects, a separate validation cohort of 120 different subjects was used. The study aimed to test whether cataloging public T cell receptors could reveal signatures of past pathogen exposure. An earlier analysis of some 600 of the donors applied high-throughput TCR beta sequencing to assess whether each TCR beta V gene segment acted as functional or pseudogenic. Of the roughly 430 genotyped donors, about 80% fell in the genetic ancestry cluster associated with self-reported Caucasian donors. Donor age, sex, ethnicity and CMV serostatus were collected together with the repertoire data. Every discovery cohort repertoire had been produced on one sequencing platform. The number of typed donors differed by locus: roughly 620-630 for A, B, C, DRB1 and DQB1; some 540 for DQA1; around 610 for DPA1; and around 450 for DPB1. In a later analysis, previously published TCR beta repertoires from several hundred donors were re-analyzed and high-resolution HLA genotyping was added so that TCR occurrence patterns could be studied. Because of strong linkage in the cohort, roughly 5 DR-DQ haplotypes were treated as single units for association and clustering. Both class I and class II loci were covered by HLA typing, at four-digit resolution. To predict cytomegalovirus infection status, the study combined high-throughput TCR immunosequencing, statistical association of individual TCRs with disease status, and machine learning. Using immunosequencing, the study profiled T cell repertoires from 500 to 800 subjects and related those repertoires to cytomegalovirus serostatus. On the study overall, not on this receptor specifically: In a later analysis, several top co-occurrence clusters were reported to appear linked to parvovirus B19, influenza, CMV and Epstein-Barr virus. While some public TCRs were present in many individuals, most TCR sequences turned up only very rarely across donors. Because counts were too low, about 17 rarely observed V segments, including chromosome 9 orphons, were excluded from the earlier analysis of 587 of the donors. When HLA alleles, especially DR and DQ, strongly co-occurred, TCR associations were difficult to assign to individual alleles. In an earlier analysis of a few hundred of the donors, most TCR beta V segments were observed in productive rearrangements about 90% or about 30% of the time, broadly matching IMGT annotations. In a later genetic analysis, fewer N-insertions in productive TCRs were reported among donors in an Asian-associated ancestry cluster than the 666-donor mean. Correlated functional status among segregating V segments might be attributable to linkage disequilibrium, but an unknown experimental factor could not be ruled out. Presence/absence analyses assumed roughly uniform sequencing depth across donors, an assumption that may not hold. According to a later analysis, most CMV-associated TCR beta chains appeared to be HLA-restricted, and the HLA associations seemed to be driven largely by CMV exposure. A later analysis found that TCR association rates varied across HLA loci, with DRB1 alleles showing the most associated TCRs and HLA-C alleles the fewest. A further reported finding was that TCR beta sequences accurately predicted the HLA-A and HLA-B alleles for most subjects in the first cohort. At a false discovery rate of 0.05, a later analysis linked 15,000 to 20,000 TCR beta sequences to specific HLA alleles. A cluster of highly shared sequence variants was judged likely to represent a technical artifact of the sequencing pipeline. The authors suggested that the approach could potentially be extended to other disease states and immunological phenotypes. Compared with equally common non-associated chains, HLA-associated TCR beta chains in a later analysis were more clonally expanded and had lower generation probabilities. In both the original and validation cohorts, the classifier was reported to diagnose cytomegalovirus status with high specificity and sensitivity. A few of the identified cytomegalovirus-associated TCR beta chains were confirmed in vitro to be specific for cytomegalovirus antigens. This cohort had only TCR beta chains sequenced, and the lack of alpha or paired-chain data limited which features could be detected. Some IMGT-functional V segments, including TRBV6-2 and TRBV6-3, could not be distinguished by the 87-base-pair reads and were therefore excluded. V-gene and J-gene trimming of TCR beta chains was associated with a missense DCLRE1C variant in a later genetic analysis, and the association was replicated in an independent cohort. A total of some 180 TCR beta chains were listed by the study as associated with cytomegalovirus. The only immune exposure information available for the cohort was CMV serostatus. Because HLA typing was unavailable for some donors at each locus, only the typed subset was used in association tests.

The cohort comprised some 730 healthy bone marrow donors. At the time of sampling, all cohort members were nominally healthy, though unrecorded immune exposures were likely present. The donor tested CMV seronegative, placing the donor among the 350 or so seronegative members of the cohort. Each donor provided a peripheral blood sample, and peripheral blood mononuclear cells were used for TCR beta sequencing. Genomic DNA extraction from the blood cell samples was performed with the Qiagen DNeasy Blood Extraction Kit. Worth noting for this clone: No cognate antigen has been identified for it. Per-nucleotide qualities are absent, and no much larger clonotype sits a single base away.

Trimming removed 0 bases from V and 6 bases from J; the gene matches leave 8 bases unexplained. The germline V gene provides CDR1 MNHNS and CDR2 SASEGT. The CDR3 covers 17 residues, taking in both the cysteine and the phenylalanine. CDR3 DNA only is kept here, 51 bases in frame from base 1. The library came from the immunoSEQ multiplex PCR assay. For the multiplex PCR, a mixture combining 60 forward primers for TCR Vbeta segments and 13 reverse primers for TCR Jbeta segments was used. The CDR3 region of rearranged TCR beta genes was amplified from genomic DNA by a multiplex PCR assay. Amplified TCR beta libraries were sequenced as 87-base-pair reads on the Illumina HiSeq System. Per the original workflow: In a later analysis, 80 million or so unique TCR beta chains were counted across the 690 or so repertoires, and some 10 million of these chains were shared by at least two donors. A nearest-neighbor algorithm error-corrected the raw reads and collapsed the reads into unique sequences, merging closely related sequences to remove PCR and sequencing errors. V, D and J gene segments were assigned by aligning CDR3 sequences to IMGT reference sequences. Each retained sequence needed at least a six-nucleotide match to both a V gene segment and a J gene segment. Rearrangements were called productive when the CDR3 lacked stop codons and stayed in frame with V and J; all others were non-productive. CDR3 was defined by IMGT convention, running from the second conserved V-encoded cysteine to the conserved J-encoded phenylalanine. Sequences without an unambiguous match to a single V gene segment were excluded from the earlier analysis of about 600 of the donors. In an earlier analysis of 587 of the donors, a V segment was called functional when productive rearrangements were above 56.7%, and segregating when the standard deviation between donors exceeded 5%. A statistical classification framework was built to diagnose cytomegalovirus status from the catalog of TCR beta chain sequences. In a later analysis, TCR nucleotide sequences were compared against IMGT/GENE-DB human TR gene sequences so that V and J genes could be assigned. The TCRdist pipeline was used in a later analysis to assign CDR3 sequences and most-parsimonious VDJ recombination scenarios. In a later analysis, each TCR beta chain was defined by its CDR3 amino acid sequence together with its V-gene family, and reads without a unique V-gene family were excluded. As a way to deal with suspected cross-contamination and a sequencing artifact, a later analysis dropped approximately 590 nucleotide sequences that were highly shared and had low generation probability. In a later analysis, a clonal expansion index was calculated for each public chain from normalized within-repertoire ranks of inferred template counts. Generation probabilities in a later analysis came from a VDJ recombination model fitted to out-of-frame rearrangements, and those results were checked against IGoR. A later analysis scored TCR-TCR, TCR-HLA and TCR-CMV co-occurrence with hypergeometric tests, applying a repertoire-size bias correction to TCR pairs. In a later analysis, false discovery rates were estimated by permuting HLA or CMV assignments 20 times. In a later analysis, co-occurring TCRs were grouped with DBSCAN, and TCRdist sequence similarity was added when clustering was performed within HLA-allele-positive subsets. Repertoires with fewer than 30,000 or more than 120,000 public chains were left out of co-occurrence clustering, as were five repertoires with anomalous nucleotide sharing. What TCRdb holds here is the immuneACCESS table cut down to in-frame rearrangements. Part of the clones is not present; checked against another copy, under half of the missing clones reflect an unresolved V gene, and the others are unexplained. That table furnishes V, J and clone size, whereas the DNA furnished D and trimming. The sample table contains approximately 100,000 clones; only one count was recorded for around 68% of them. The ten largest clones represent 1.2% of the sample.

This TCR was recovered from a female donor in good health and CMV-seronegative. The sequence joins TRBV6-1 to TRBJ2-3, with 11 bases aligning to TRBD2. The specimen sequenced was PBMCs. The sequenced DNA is TGTGCCAGCAGTGAAGCCCTCGCTAGCGGGGGGCTGGATACGCAGTATTTT. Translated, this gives CASSEALASGGLDTQYF.